Listed below are T cell receptor beta chains from one sample, sequenced in a study of OX40 agonist ivuxolimab in advanced cancers. Here immunoSEQ multiplex PCR was the method, and the copy in TCRdb shows in-frame clones only, minus some. This sample has tens of thousands of clones; around 80% occur once, and the top ten carry approximately 8%. The sample was CD4+ or CD8+ T cells sorted from blood, taken in a trial of the OX40 agonist ivuxolimab. The receptors here all came from an adult with an advanced solid tumor such as melanoma, head and neck, liver or kidney cancer. Both conserved end residues are part of each CDR3. The D gene is left open where the match is weak. Size is stated for part of the rows, as once, few or many counts, or as a class when the clone is expanded.

CDR3	DNA	J	size	V	D
CASRNDRNTEAFF	TGTGCCAGCAGAAACGACAGGAACACTGAAGCTTTCTTT	TRBJ1-1	NA	TRBV6-6	NA
CASSDSGPVDTQYF	TGCGCCAGCAGCGATTCAGGTCCGGTTGATACGCAGTATTTT	TRBJ2-3	NA	TRBV5-1	NA
CSARDPQYF	TGCAGTGCTAGGGACCCGCAGTATTTT	TRBJ2-3	NA	TRBV20-1	NA
CASSIGVGQGGETQYF	TGTGCCAGTAGTATAGGAGTGGGGCAGGGTGGGGAGACCCAGTACTTC	TRBJ2-5	NA	TRBV19	NA
CASSLEGRTGGADTQYF	TGCGCCAGCAGCTTGGAGGGGCGGACAGGGGGAGCAGATACGCAGTATTTT	TRBJ2-3	NA	TRBV5-1	TRBD1
CAGRGSSYEQYF	TGTGCCGGCCGGGGTAGCTCCTACGAGCAGTACTTC	TRBJ2-7	NA	TRBV30	NA
CASSQERVSYEQYF	TGTGCCAGCAGCCAAGAGCGGGTAAGCTACGAGCAGTACTTC	TRBJ2-7	NA	TRBV4-2	NA
CASSRQGGDNSPLHF	TGCGCCAGCAGCAGACAGGGGGGAGATAATTCACCCCTCCACTTT	TRBJ1-6	NA	TRBV5-1	TRBD1
CASSLGDQPQHF	TGTGCCAGCAGCTTGGGAGATCAGCCCCAGCATTTT	TRBJ1-5	few	TRBV7-8	NA
CAWNAQGTSVNEQFF	TGTGCCTGGAACGCCCAAGGGACTAGCGTGAATGAGCAGTTCTTC	TRBJ2-1	NA	TRBV30	TRBD2
CASSFSTGYETQYF	TGTGCCAGCAGCTTCTCGACAGGGTACGAGACCCAGTACTTC	TRBJ2-5	many	TRBV7-9	TRBD1
CASSSPPGLAGVRSYEQYF	TGTGCCAGCAGCTCCCCCCCGGGACTAGCGGGAGTGCGGTCCTACGAGCAGTACTTC	TRBJ2-7	NA	TRBV7-2	TRBD2
CASSSLTGTGNTIYF	TGTGCCAGCAGTTCTCTGACAGGGACGGGAAACACCATATATTTT	TRBJ1-3	NA	TRBV28	TRBD1
CASIPRQGDGYTF	TGTGCCAGTATCCCTCGCCAGGGCGACGGCTACACCTTC	TRBJ1-2	few	TRBV19	NA
CASSRQGTGELFF	TGTGCCAGCAGTCGCCAGGGTACCGGGGAGCTGTTTTTT	TRBJ2-2	NA	TRBV6-5	NA
CASTRPGSGNTIYF	TGTGCCAGCACCCGGCCGGGCTCTGGAAACACCATATATTTT	TRBJ1-3	few	TRBV28	NA
CASSARGGSETQYF	TGTGCCAGCAGTGCGCGAGGAGGTAGCGAGACCCAGTACTTC	TRBJ2-5	few	TRBV7-2	NA
CASRNSGANVLTF	TGTGCCAGCCGGAACTCTGGGGCCAACGTCCTGACTTTC	TRBJ2-6	few	TRBV28	NA
CASRPGRSTDTQYF	TGTGCCAGCAGGCCAGGACGTAGCACAGATACGCAGTATTTT	TRBJ2-3	few	TRBV7-2	NA
CASRASATSYNEQFF	TGTGCCAGCAGGGCTAGCGCCACCTCCTACAATGAGCAGTTCTTC	TRBJ2-1	NA	TRBV6-1	NA
CASSLELETQYF	TGTGCCAGCAGCTTGGAGCTGGAGACCCAGTACTTC	TRBJ2-5	NA	TRBV5-6	NA
CASSDDRGREQFF	TGTGCCAGCAGTGACGACAGGGGGCGTGAGCAGTTCTTC	TRBJ2-1	NA	TRBV2	TRBD1
CASSLGPSFSGGGYTF	TGCGCCAGCAGCTTGGGCCCCTCTTTCTCCGGAGGCGGCTACACCTTC	TRBJ1-2	NA	TRBV5-1	NA
CASRPSDRGGTDTQYF	TGTGCCAGCCGTCCTAGCGACAGGGGAGGCACAGATACGCAGTATTTT	TRBJ2-3	few	TRBV13	TRBD1
CASSLGQGFSGELFF	TGTGCCAGCAGCTTGGGACAGGGCTTCTCCGGGGAGCTGTTTTTT	TRBJ2-2	NA	TRBV7-5	NA
CASSLPIKDTQYF	TGTGCCAGCAGCCTTCCCATTAAAGATACGCAGTATTTT	TRBJ2-3	NA	TRBV5-4	NA
CAISGGATYNEQFF	TGTGCCATCAGCGGCGGGGCTACCTACAATGAGCAGTTCTTC	TRBJ2-1	NA	TRBV10-3	NA
CASSLAREGLAGNYEQYF	TGTGCCAGCAGCTTAGCGCGGGAGGGACTAGCGGGGAACTACGAGCAGTACTTC	TRBJ2-7	NA	TRBV7-8	TRBD2
CASSWTGGTEAFF	TGTGCCAGCAGCTGGACAGGGGGCACTGAAGCTTTCTTT	TRBJ1-1	NA	TRBV7-2	TRBD1
CASSIGSEGAYNEQFF	TGTGCCAGTAGTATAGGGTCAGAGGGCGCGTACAATGAGCAGTTCTTC	TRBJ2-1	NA	TRBV19	NA
CASSTQGALNYGYTF	TGTGCCAGCAGTACTCAGGGGGCGCTTAACTATGGCTACACCTTC	TRBJ1-2	NA	TRBV6-6	TRBD1
CAGIRQLSGNTIYF	TGTGCCGGAATCAGACAGCTCTCTGGAAACACCATATATTTT	TRBJ1-3	NA	TRBV30	NA
CASLPDSKNIQYF	TGTGCCAGCCTCCCAGACAGCAAAAACATTCAGTACTTC	TRBJ2-4	NA	TRBV7-9	NA
CASSLSAEREQFF	TGTGCCAGCAGCCTTAGCGCCGAAAGGGAGCAGTTCTTC	TRBJ2-1	NA	TRBV7-6	NA
CASSPSTAKNIQYF	TGTGCCAGCAGTCCCTCGACAGCCAAAAACATTCAGTACTTC	TRBJ2-4	NA	TRBV28	NA
CASSRDLAGPYEQYF	TGTGCCAGCAGCCGTGACTTAGCGGGGCCCTACGAGCAGTACTTC	TRBJ2-7	once	TRBV7-2	TRBD2
CASRQGAENTEAFF	TGCGCCAGCAGACAGGGGGCTGAGAACACTGAAGCTTTCTTT	TRBJ1-1	NA	TRBV5-1	TRBD1
CASSSPGQGMNTQYF	TGTGCCAGCAGTTCTCCGGGACAGGGGATGAATACGCAGTATTTT	TRBJ2-3	few	TRBV6-5	TRBD1
CASSIRDRGLTEAFF	TGTGCCAGCAGTATACGGGACAGGGGGCTCACTGAAGCTTTCTTT	TRBJ1-1	NA	TRBV6-1	TRBD1
CSVEVGALETQYF	TGCAGCGTTGAGGTAGGGGCATTGGAGACCCAGTACTTC	TRBJ2-5	once	TRBV29-1	NA
CASSLAQGGNGYTF	TGTGCCAGCAGCTTAGCACAGGGGGGTAATGGCTACACCTTC	TRBJ1-2	NA	TRBV7-9	TRBD1
CASSPIALAGANTQYF	TGTGCCAGCAGCCCTATTGCGCTAGCGGGAGCGAATACGCAGTATTTT	TRBJ2-3	NA	TRBV13	TRBD2
CASSPARAEETQYF	TGTGCCAGTAGTCCGGCCAGAGCGGAAGAGACCCAGTACTTC	TRBJ2-5	NA	TRBV19	NA
CASSLGPNQPQHF	TGTGCCAGCAGCTTAGGGCCGAATCAGCCCCAGCATTTT	TRBJ1-5	NA	TRBV7-9	NA
CASSFGNTEAFF	TGTGCCAGCAGCTTTGGGAACACTGAAGCTTTCTTT	TRBJ1-1	NA	TRBV5-6	NA
CASSFRDREGYTF	TGTGCCAGCAGTTTCCGGGACAGGGAGGGGTACACCTTC	TRBJ1-2	NA	TRBV28	TRBD1
CASSLGGTGKETQYF	TGTGCCAGCAGCTTGGGGGGGACAGGCAAGGAGACCCAGTACTTC	TRBJ2-5	NA	TRBV5-4	TRBD1
CAWSVQGGYNQPQHF	TGTGCCTGGAGTGTACAAGGCGGGTACAATCAGCCCCAGCATTTT	TRBJ1-5	NA	TRBV30	NA
CASSEMAGASSYNEQFF	TGTGCCAGCAGTGAAATGGCGGGGGCGAGCTCCTACAATGAGCAGTTCTTC	TRBJ2-1	once	TRBV6-1	NA
CASARGAQNEQFF	TGTGCCAGCGCTCGGGGGGCGCAGAATGAGCAGTTCTTC	TRBJ2-1	once	TRBV7-9	NA
CASSIGPSYGYTF	TGTGCCAGTAGTATTGGGCCCTCCTATGGCTACACCTTC	TRBJ1-2	NA	TRBV19	NA
CASSVALSTDTQYF	TGTGCCAGCAGTGTCGCGCTTAGCACAGATACGCAGTATTTT	TRBJ2-3	NA	TRBV6-4	NA
CASSSLRWDDEQYF	TGTGCCAGCAGCTCACTCAGATGGGATGACGAGCAGTACTTC	TRBJ2-7	NA	TRBV28	NA